This is a list of T cell receptor beta chains from one sample in a study of blood T cell repertoires in COVID-19. TCRdb keeps only in-frame clones here, not all; method: immunoSEQ multiplex PCR. This table holds roughly 230,000 clones, approximately 82% found once. Sequenced: peripheral blood. All receptors derive from a man aged 35 to 55 with active or convalescent COVID-19. CDR3s include the opening cysteine and the closing phenylalanine or tryptophan. Fields, in order: clone size, J gene, V gene, CDR3 length, D gene, CDR3 DNA, CDR3 protein. The D gene is left open where the match is weak. Some rows mark clone size as missing; the rest say once, few, many or name a class of expanded clone.

abundance: -; j_gene: TRBJ2-5; v_gene: TRBV19; len: 15; d_gene: -; CDR3nt: TGTGCCAGTAGTATAGATCTATGGAATCGCGGGACCCAGTACTTC; CDR3aa: CASSIDLWNRGTQYF
abundance: -; j_gene: TRBJ1-2; v_gene: TRBV5-8; len: 12; d_gene: -; CDR3nt: TGTGCCAGCAGCTCCATCAGCTATGGCTACACCTTC; CDR3aa: CASSSISYGYTF
abundance: -; j_gene: TRBJ1-5; v_gene: TRBV19; len: 14; d_gene: -; CDR3nt: TGTGCCAGTGCCCCCCTGCGCGTTCTTCAGCCCCAGCATTTT; CDR3aa: CASAPLRVLQPQHF
abundance: -; j_gene: TRBJ2-3; v_gene: TRBV9; len: 18; d_gene: TRBD2; CDR3nt: TGTGCCAGCAGCGTCGCGGGAGGGCCCTCGGAGAACACAGATACGCAGTATTTT; CDR3aa: CASSVAGGPSENTDTQYF
abundance: -; j_gene: TRBJ2-5; v_gene: TRBV6-5; len: 15; d_gene: -; CDR3nt: TGTGCCAGCAGATTTGGACTGGACGGTAAAGAGACCCAGTACTTC; CDR3aa: CASRFGLDGKETQYF
abundance: -; j_gene: TRBJ2-6; v_gene: TRBV6-5; len: 15; d_gene: -; CDR3nt: TGTGCCAGCAGTTACGAGGGAACTGGGGCCAACGTCCTGACTTTC; CDR3aa: CASSYEGTGANVLTF
abundance: few; j_gene: TRBJ2-3; v_gene: TRBV11-3; len: 11; d_gene: -; CDR3nt: TGTGCCAGCAGCTCCCAAACTCTCGTGTATTTT; CDR3aa: CASSSQTLVYF
abundance: -; j_gene: TRBJ1-2; v_gene: TRBV9; len: 15; d_gene: TRBD1; CDR3nt: TGTGCCAGCAGTACCGGGACAGGAAATAACTATGGCTACACCTTC; CDR3aa: CASSTGTGNNYGYTF
abundance: -; j_gene: TRBJ2-3; v_gene: TRBV19; len: 13; d_gene: -; CDR3nt: TGTGCCAGTAGTGTTCCCCCCCAAGATACGCAGTATTTT; CDR3aa: CASSVPPQDTQYF
abundance: -; j_gene: TRBJ1-1; v_gene: TRBV18; len: 20; d_gene: TRBD1; CDR3nt: TGTGCCAGCTCACCACCGTTACCCGGGGGACAGGGCGGACTGAACACTGAAGCTTTCTTT; CDR3aa: CASSPPLPGGQGGLNTEAFF
abundance: -; j_gene: TRBJ2-1; v_gene: TRBV27; len: 16; d_gene: TRBD2; CDR3nt: TGTGCCAGCAGTTTCTGGAGCGGGGGGGCCTTTGGTGAGCAGTTCTTC; CDR3aa: CASSFWSGGAFGEQFF
abundance: -; j_gene: TRBJ2-1; v_gene: TRBV12-3/TRBV12-4; len: 13; d_gene: -; CDR3nt: TGTGCCAGCAGTTTAAATGGCTTGAATGAGCAGTTCTTC; CDR3aa: CASSLNGLNEQFF
abundance: -; j_gene: TRBJ2-2; v_gene: TRBV3-1/TRBV3-2; len: 15; d_gene: -; CDR3nt: TGTGCCAGCAGCCAAGACCCATTGAACACCGGGGAGCTGTTTTTT; CDR3aa: CASSQDPLNTGELFF
abundance: -; j_gene: TRBJ2-1; v_gene: TRBV7-2; len: 15; d_gene: -; CDR3nt: TGTGCCAGCAGCTTAAAGAGCGACCCCTACAATGAGCAGTTCTTC; CDR3aa: CASSLKSDPYNEQFF
abundance: -; j_gene: TRBJ2-1; v_gene: TRBV29-1; len: 15; d_gene: -; CDR3nt: TGCAGCGTTGGTGTTGGCGGGTCCGCCTACAATGAGCAGTTCTTC; CDR3aa: CSVGVGGSAYNEQFF
abundance: -; j_gene: TRBJ1-1; v_gene: TRBV29-1; len: 12; d_gene: -; CDR3nt: TGCAGCTCCTCGTATATGAACACTGAAGCTTTCTTT; CDR3aa: CSSSYMNTEAFF
abundance: -; j_gene: TRBJ1-2; v_gene: TRBV18; len: 12; d_gene: -; CDR3nt: TGTGCCAGCTCACTGAACAGGGATGGCTACACCTTC; CDR3aa: CASSLNRDGYTF
abundance: -; j_gene: TRBJ1-2; v_gene: TRBV28; len: 18; d_gene: TRBD1; CDR3nt: TGTGCCAGCAGTTTAAGTGGTGTGGGGACAGCTTCTAACTATGGCTACACCTTC; CDR3aa: CASSLSGVGTASNYGYTF
abundance: -; j_gene: TRBJ2-7; v_gene: TRBV5-1; len: 14; d_gene: TRBD1; CDR3nt: TGCGCCAGCAGGGCCGGGACAGGGACCTACGAGCAGTACTTC; CDR3aa: CASRAGTGTYEQYF
abundance: -; j_gene: TRBJ1-1; v_gene: TRBV19; len: 14; d_gene: -; CDR3nt: TGTGCCACCGCAGAGACAGGCGGGAACACTGAAGCTTTCTTT; CDR3aa: CATAETGGNTEAFF